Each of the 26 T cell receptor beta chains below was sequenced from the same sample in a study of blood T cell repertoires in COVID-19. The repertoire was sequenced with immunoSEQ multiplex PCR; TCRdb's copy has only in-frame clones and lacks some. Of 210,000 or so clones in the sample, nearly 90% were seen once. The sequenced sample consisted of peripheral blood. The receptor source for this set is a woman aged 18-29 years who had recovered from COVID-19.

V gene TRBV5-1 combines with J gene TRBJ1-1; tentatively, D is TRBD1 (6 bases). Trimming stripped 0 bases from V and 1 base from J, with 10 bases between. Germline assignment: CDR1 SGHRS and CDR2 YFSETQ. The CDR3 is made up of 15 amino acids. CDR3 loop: CASSLGIGGNTEAFF. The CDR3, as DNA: TGCGCCAGCAGCTTGGGGATAGGGGGGAACACTGAAGCTTTCTTT.

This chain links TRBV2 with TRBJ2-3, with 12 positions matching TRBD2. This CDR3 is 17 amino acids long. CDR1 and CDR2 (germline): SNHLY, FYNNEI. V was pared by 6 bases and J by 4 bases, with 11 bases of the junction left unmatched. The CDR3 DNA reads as TGTGCCAGCAGGGCGAACCCGACTAGCGGGAGTCCAGATACGCAGTATTTT. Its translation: CASRANPTSGSPDTQYF.

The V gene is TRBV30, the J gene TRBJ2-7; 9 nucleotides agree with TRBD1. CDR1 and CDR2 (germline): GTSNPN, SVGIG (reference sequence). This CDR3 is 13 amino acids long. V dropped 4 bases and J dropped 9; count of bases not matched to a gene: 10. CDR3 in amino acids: CAWKTGGLLGQYF. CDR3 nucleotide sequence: TGTGCCTGGAAAACAGGGGGCCTCTTAGGGCAGTACTTC. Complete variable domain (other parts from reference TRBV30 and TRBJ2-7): SQTIHQWPATLVQPVGSPLSLECTVEGTSNPNLYWYRQAAGRGLQLLFYSVGIGQISSEVPQNLSASRPQDRQFILSSKKLLLSDSGFYLCAWKTGGLLGQYFGPGTRLTVT.

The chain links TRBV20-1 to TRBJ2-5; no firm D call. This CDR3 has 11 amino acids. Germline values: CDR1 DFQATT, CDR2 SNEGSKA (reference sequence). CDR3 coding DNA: TGCAGCGCGACTCCCCCGGAGACCCAGTACTTC. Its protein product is CSATPPETQYF.

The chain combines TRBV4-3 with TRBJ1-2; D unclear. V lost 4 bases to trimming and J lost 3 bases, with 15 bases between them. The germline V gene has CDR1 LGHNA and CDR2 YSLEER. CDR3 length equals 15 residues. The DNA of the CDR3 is TGCGCCAGCAGCCCTGAGGAGGGCCTATACTATGGCTACACCTTC. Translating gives CASSPEEGLYYGYTF.

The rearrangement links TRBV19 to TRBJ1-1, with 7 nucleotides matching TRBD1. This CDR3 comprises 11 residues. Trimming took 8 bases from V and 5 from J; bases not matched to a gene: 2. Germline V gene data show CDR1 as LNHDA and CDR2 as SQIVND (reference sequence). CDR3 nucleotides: TGTGCCAGTTGGGACAGAACTGAAGCTTTCTTT. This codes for CASWDRTEAFF.

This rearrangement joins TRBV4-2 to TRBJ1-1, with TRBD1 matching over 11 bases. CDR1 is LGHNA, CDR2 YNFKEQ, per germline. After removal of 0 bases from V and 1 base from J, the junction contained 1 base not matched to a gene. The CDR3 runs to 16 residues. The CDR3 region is CASSQDGTGGNTEAFF. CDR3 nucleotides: TGTGCCAGCAGCCAAGATGGGACAGGGGGGAACACTGAAGCTTTCTTT.

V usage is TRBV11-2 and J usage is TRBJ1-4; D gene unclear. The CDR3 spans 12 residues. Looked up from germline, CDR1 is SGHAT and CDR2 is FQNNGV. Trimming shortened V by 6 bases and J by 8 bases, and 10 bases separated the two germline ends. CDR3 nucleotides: TGTGCCAGCAGTCACATCCAGGAAAAACTGTTTTTT. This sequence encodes CASSHIQEKLFF.

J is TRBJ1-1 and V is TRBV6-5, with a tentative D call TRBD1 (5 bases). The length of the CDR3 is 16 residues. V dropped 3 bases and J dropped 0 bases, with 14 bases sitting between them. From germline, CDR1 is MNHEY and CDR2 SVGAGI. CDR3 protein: CASSYGDSLLNTEAFF. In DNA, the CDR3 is TGTGCCAGCAGTTATGGAGACAGCCTGCTGAACACTGAAGCTTTCTTT.

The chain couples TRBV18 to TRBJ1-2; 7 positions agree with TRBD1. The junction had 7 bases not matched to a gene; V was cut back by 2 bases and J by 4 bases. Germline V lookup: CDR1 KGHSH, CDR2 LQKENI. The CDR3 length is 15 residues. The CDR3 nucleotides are TGTGCCAGCTCACCAGCCGGGACAGCTGGCTATGGCTACACCTTC. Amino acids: CASSPAGTAGYGYTF.

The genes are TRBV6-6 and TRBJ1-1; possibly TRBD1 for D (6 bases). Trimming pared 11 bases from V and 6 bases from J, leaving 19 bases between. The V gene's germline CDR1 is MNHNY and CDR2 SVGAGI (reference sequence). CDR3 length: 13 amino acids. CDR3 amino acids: CAGRTGIEAEAFF. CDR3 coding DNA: TGTGCCGGAAGAACAGGGATTGAGGCTGAAGCTTTCTTT.

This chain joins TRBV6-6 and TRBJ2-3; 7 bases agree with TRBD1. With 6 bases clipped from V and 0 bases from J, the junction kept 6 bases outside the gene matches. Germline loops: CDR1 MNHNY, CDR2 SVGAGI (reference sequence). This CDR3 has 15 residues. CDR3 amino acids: CASRLQGTSTDTQYF. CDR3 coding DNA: TGTGCCAGCAGGCTACAGGGGACGAGCACAGATACGCAGTATTTT.

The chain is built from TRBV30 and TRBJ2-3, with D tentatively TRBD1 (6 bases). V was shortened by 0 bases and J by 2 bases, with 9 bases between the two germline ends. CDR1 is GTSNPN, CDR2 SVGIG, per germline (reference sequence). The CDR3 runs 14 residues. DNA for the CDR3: TGTGCCTGGAGTGTCCGGGACAACACAGATACGCAGTATTTT. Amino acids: CAWSVRDNTDTQYF.

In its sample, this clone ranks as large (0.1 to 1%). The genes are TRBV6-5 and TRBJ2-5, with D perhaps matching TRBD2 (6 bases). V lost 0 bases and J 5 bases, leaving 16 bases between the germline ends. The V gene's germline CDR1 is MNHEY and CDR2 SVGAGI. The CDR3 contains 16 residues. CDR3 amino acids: CASSYSRLSEGETQYF. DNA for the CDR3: TGTGCCAGCAGTTACTCGAGGCTTTCGGAGGGGGAGACCCAGTACTTC.

The CDR3 loop is CASSLTSGSSYNEQFF. The CDR3 region has the DNA TGTGCCAGTAGTTTGACTAGCGGGAGCTCCTACAATGAGCAGTTCTTC. The genes are TRBV19 and TRBJ2-1; TRBD2 aligns across 12 bases. Germline-derived CDR1 and CDR2 are LNHDA and SQIVND (reference sequence). Germline trimming cut 5 bases from V and 0 bases from J; bases unmatched to any gene: 2. CDR3 length: 16 amino acids.

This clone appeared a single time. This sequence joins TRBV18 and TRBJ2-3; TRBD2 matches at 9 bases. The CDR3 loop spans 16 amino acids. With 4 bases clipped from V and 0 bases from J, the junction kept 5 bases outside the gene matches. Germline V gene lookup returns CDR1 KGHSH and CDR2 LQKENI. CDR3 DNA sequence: TGTGCCAGCTCACACTCGAGCGGGGGGAGCACAGATACGCAGTATTTT. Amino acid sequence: CASSHSSGGSTDTQYF.

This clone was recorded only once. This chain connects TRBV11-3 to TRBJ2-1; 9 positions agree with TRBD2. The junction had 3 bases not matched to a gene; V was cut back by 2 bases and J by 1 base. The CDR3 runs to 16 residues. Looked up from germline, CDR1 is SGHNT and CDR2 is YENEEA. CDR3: CASSLRREGSYNEQFF. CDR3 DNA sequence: TGTGCCAGCAGCTTAAGGCGGGAGGGGTCCTACAATGAGCAGTTCTTC.

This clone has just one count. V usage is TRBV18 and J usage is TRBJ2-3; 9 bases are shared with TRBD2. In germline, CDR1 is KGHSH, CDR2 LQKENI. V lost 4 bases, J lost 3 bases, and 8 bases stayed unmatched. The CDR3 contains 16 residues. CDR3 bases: TGTGCCAGCTCACGGGGCCTAGCGGGAACAACAGATACGCAGTATTTT. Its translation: CASSRGLAGTTDTQYF.

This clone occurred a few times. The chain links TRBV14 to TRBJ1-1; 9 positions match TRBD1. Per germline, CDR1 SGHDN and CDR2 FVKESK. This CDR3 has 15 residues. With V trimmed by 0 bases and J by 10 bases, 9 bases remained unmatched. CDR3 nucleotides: TGTGCCAGCAGCCAAGAGTCCGGGACAGGGTTGACAGCTTTCTTT. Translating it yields CASSQESGTGLTAFF.

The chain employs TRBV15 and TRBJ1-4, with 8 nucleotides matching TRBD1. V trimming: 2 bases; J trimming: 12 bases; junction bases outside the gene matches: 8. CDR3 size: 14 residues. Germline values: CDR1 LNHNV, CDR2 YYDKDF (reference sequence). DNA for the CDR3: TGTGCCACCAGCAGACCAGACAGGGGAGGGGAACTGTTTTTT. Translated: CATSRPDRGGELFF.

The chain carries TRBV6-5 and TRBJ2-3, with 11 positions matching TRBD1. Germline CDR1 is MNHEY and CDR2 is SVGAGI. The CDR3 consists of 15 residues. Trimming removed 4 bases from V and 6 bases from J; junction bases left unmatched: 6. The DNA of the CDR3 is TGTGCCAGCAGTTGGACAGGGGGCGGGATGGATACGCAGTATTTT. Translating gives CASSWTGGGMDTQYF.

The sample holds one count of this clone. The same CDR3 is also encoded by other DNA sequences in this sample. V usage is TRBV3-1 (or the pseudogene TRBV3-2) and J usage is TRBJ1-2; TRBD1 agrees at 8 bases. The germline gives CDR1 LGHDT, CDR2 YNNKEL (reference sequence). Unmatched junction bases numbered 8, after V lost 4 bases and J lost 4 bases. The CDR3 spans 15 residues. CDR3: CASSPDRGLGYGYTF. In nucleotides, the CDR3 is TGTGCCAGCAGCCCTGACAGGGGACTGGGCTATGGCTACACCTTC.

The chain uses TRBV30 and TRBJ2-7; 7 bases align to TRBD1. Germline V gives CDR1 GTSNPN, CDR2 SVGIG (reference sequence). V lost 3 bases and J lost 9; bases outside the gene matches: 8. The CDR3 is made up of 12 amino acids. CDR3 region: CAWSATGEGQYF. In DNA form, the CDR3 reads TGTGCCTGGAGCGCAACAGGGGAAGGGCAGTACTTC. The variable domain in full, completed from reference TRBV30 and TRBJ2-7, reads SQTIHQWPATLVQPVGSPLSLECTVEGTSNPNLYWYRQAAGRGLQLLFYSVGIGQISSEVPQNLSASRPQDRQFILSSKKLLLSDSGFYLCAWSATGEGQYFGPGTRLTVT.

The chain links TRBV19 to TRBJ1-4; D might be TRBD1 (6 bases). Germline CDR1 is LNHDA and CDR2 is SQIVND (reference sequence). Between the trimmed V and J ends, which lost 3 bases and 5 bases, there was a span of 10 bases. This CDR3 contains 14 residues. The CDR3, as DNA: TGTGCCAGTAGTATGTGGACAGTCAATGAAAAACTGTTTTTT. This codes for CASSMWTVNEKLFF.

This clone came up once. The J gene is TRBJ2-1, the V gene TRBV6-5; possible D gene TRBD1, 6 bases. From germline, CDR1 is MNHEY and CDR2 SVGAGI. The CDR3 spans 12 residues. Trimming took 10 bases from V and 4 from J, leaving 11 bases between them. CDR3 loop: CATAQGYNEQFF. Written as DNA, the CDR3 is TGTGCCACCGCTCAGGGGTACAATGAGCAGTTCTTC.

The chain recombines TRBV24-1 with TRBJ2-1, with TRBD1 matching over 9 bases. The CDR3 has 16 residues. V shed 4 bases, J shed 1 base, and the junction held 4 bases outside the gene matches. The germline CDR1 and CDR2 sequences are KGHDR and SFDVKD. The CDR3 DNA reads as TGTGCCACCAGTGAGCCACAGGGGGCTTCCTACAATGAGCAGTTCTTC. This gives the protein CATSEPQGASYNEQFF.